Listed below are T cell receptor beta chains from one sample, sequenced in a study of vaccination and CD4 T cells after COVID-19. These receptors have no identified antigens. TCRdb passed the PCR reads through MiXCR, listing each CDR3 protein once. The sample yields 8,000 to 10,000 distinct CDR3 sequences, over 30% seen once. Sequenced input: CD4+ T cells from blood, cultured in vitro. The receptors were sampled from a human donor who had recovered from COVID-19. Both conserved end residues are part of each CDR3. D genes are given only for firm matches. The size entry is marked missing in some rows and otherwise reads once, few, many or a size class.

J gene: TRBJ2-7
D gene: TRBD2
V gene: TRBV7-6
clone size: .
CDR3 protein: CASSLGPRSGKYF
CDR3 DNA: TGTGCCAGCAGCTTGGGACCTCGAAGCGGGAAGTACTTC

J gene: TRBJ2-3
D gene: .
V gene: TRBV27
clone size: .
CDR3 protein: CASSIRVGTDTQYF
CDR3 DNA: TGTGCCAGCAGTATCCGGGTAGGCACAGATACGCAGTATTTT

J gene: TRBJ2-6
D gene: .
V gene: TRBV6-5
clone size: .
CDR3 protein: CASSSPGANVLTF
CDR3 DNA: TGTGCCAGCAGTTCACCTGGGGCCAACGTCCTGACTTTC

J gene: TRBJ1-2
D gene: .
V gene: TRBV10-3
clone size: few
CDR3 protein: CAISESFSPSYGYTF
CDR3 DNA: TGTGCCATCAGTGAGTCCTTTTCCCCAAGCTATGGCTACACCTTC

J gene: TRBJ2-7
D gene: .
V gene: TRBV6-1
clone size: .
CDR3 protein: CASSVRAPYEQYF
CDR3 DNA: TGTGCCAGCAGTGTGAGGGCGCCCTACGAGCAGTACTTC

J gene: TRBJ1-2
D gene: TRBD1
V gene: TRBV2
clone size: .
CDR3 protein: CASNVGQGFYTF
CDR3 DNA: TGTGCCAGCAACGTGGGACAGGGTTTCTACACCTTC

J gene: TRBJ2-1
D gene: .
V gene: TRBV6-1
clone size: .
CDR3 protein: CASSLFGGPGGNEQFF
CDR3 DNA: TGTGCCAGCAGTCTCTTTGGGGGGCCGGGTGGCAATGAGCAGTTCTTC

J gene: TRBJ2-2
D gene: TRBD1
V gene: TRBV7-9
clone size: .
CDR3 protein: CASRRTGNTGELFF
CDR3 DNA: TGTGCCAGCAGGAGGACAGGGAACACCGGGGAGCTGTTTTTT

J gene: TRBJ2-7
D gene: TRBD1
V gene: TRBV29-1
clone size: .
CDR3 protein: CSVGPRGTGIYEQYF
CDR3 DNA: TGCAGCGTAGGTCCCCGGGGGACAGGTATCTACGAGCAGTACTTC

J gene: TRBJ2-1
D gene: .
V gene: TRBV5-1
clone size: .
CDR3 protein: CASSSGGTGRDEQFF
CDR3 DNA: TGCGCCAGCAGCTCGGGGGGGACAGGGAGGGATGAGCAGTTCTTC

J gene: TRBJ2-1
D gene: TRBD2
V gene: TRBV6-2/TRBV6-3
clone size: .
CDR3 protein: CASSRLAGALRDEQFF
CDR3 DNA: TGTGCCAGCAGTCGACTAGCGGGGGCTCTTAGGGATGAGCAGTTCTTC

J gene: TRBJ1-1
D gene: .
V gene: TRBV6-1
clone size: .
CDR3 protein: CASMRAEGTEAFF
CDR3 DNA: TGTGCCAGCATGCGGGCGGAAGGCACTGAAGCTTTCTTT

J gene: TRBJ1-3
D gene: .
V gene: TRBV7-9
clone size: few
CDR3 protein: CASSSGGSSSGNTIYF
CDR3 DNA: TGTGCCAGCAGCTCGGGGGGCTCTAGTTCTGGAAACACCATATATTTT

J gene: TRBJ2-1
D gene: TRBD1
V gene: TRBV7-8
clone size: few
CDR3 protein: CASSLWIPPDRVNEQFF
CDR3 DNA: TGTGCCAGCAGCTTATGGATCCCCCCGGACAGGGTCAATGAGCAGTTCTTC

J gene: TRBJ1-1
D gene: TRBD1
V gene: TRBV6-1
clone size: .
CDR3 protein: CASATGGKNTEAFF
CDR3 DNA: TGTGCCAGCGCCACAGGGGGTAAGAACACTGAAGCTTTCTTT

J gene: TRBJ1-6
D gene: .
V gene: TRBV12-3/TRBV12-4
clone size: .
CDR3 protein: CASKFGRGSPLHF
CDR3 DNA: TGTGCCAGCAAATTCGGCCGAGGTTCACCCCTCCACTTT

J gene: TRBJ2-1
D gene: TRBD2
V gene: TRBV20-1
clone size: few
CDR3 protein: CSPSGGASNEQFF
CDR3 DNA: TGCAGTCCCAGCGGGGGGGCCTCAAATGAGCAGTTCTTC

J gene: TRBJ1-2
D gene: .
V gene: TRBV19
clone size: .
CDR3 protein: CASSSIGYPSNYGYTF
CDR3 DNA: TGTGCCAGTAGTTCGATAGGTTACCCCTCTAACTATGGCTACACCTTC

J gene: TRBJ1-2
D gene: .
V gene: TRBV11-2
clone size: .
CDR3 protein: CASSAGSGYTF
CDR3 DNA: TGTGCCAGCAGCGCCGGGTCTGGCTACACCTTC

J gene: TRBJ1-3
D gene: .
V gene: TRBV2
clone size: few
CDR3 protein: CASSPRTTSGNTIYF
CDR3 DNA: TGTGCCAGCAGTCCCCGTACGACCTCTGGAAACACCATATATTTT

J gene: TRBJ1-3
D gene: .
V gene: TRBV5-1
clone size: once
CDR3 protein: CASSLGTGSGNTIYF
CDR3 DNA: TGCGCCAGCAGCTTGGGTACAGGCTCTGGAAACACCATATATTTT

J gene: TRBJ2-7
D gene: TRBD1
V gene: TRBV15
clone size: .
CDR3 protein: CATSRPGQGYYEQYF
CDR3 DNA: TGTGCCACCAGCAGACCAGGACAGGGGTACTACGAGCAGTACTTC

J gene: TRBJ2-7
D gene: TRBD1
V gene: TRBV2
clone size: .
CDR3 protein: CASRTGGWEQYF
CDR3 DNA: TGTGCCAGCAGGACAGGGGGATGGGAGCAGTACTTC

J gene: TRBJ1-2
D gene: .
V gene: TRBV6-5
clone size: .
CDR3 protein: CASSYSGGRGYTF
CDR3 DNA: TGTGCCAGCAGTTACTCAGGGGGACGGGGCTACACCTTC

J gene: TRBJ1-5
D gene: .
V gene: TRBV19
clone size: .
CDR3 protein: CASSMSGGGNQPQHF
CDR3 DNA: TGTGCCAGTAGTATGAGCGGTGGCGGCAATCAGCCCCAGCATTTT

J gene: TRBJ2-2
D gene: TRBD2
V gene: TRBV27
clone size: .
CDR3 protein: CASSFSGGGAAGELFF
CDR3 DNA: TGTGCCAGCAGTTTTTCTGGCGGGGGGGCAGCAGGGGAGCTGTTTTTT

J gene: TRBJ1-2
D gene: .
V gene: TRBV27
clone size: .
CDR3 protein: CASSLEGSYGYTF
CDR3 DNA: TGTGCCAGCAGTTTAGAGGGGAGCTATGGCTACACCTTC

J gene: TRBJ1-2
D gene: TRBD1
V gene: TRBV2
clone size: .
CDR3 protein: CASTTGANYGYTF
CDR3 DNA: TGTGCCAGTACGACAGGGGCTAACTATGGCTACACCTTC

J gene: TRBJ1-6
D gene: TRBD1
V gene: TRBV30
clone size: .
CDR3 protein: CAWDRGLAPSPLHF
CDR3 DNA: TGTGCCTGGGACAGGGGACTGGCCCCTTCACCCCTCCACTTT

J gene: TRBJ2-7
D gene: .
V gene: TRBV6-1
clone size: .
CDR3 protein: CASRNPSYEQYF
CDR3 DNA: TGTGCCAGCAGGAACCCCTCGTACGAGCAGTACTTC

J gene: TRBJ1-2
D gene: .
V gene: TRBV19
clone size: .
CDR3 protein: CASSTLDTGIRGYTF
CDR3 DNA: TGTGCCAGTAGTACCCTCGACACAGGGATACGAGGCTACACCTTC

J gene: TRBJ2-5
D gene: TRBD1
V gene: TRBV19
clone size: .
CDR3 protein: CASSTTGGEETQYF
CDR3 DNA: TGTGCCAGTAGTACGACAGGGGGGGAAGAGACCCAGTACTTC

J gene: TRBJ1-1
D gene: .
V gene: TRBV5-1
clone size: .
CDR3 protein: CASSLGGAKVTAFF
CDR3 DNA: TGCGCCAGCAGCTTGGGAGGGGCGAAGGTTACAGCTTTCTTT

J gene: TRBJ1-1
D gene: TRBD1
V gene: TRBV20-1
clone size: .
CDR3 protein: CSAGDRVNTEALF
CDR3 DNA: TGCAGTGCTGGGGACAGGGTCAACACTGAAGCTCTCTTT

J gene: TRBJ1-2
D gene: TRBD1
V gene: TRBV11-2
clone size: few
CDR3 protein: CASSSLTGDYGYTF
CDR3 DNA: TGTGCCAGCAGCTCCCTAACAGGGGACTATGGCTACACCTTC